A single sample is the source of the 29 T cell receptor beta chains below, sequenced in a study of T cell responses to AZD1222 COVID-19 vaccine. Only in-frame clones appear in the TCRdb table, and some are missing; sequencing was by immunoSEQ multiplex PCR. The repertoire holds some 120,000 clones, with 84% as singletons. The sample in question was peripheral blood, obtained 28 days after the second AZD1222 dose. The origin of the receptors is an adult who received the AZD1222 COVID-19 vaccine.

This clone was seen a handful of times. Written as DNA, the CDR3 is TGTGCCAGCAGCTTTGGATCCGGGGAGCTGTTTTTT. This encodes CASSFGSGELFF. The chain uses TRBV5-6 and TRBJ2-2; D unresolved. Trimming pared 2 bases from V and 6 bases from J, leaving 5 bases between. The CDR3 covers 12 residues. The germline V gene has CDR1 SGHDT and CDR2 YYEEEE.

The rearrangement uses TRBV7-9 and TRBJ1-2; D perhaps matches TRBD1 (6 bases). Germline V gene lookup returns CDR1 SEHNR and CDR2 FQNEAQ (reference sequence). With 3 bases removed from V and 3 bases from J, the gap between germline ends came to 20 bases. CDR3 length: 17 amino acids. The CDR3 DNA follows: TGTGCCAGCAGCTTTCAGGGGCCGCGACCCTGGGACTATGGCTACACCTTC. This translates into CASSFQGPRPWDYGYTF. Combining the CDR3 with reference TRBV7-9 and TRBJ1-2 gives the whole variable domain DTGVSQNPRHKITKRGQNVTFRCDPISEHNRLYWYRQTLGQGPEFLTYFQNEAQLEKSRLLSDRFSAERPKGSFSTLEIQRTEQGDSAMYLCASSFQGPRPWDYGYTFGSGTRLTVV.

V and J are TRBV19 and TRBJ2-7; D not certain. This CDR3 spans 11 amino acids. V lost 3 bases and J lost 3, with 3 bases in between. Germline values: CDR1 LNHDA, CDR2 SQIVND (reference sequence). The CDR3 reads CASSINYEQYF. CDR3 DNA sequence: TGTGCCAGTAGTATTAACTACGAGCAGTACTTC.

The V gene is TRBV7-2, the J gene TRBJ2-7, with TRBD1 identical over 7 bases. The CDR3 has 16 amino acids. Germline V gives CDR1 SGHTA, CDR2 FQGNSA. The V segment lost 7 bases and the J segment 5 bases; nucleotides outside the gene matches: 17. CDR3 DNA: TGTGCCAGCACCCTAGGGGACAGCCCCCAAGGTGACGAGCAGTACTTC. This gives the protein CASTLGDSPQGDEQYF.

This chain joins TRBV2 and TRBJ1-1; D perhaps matches TRBD1 (6 bases). V lost 2 bases and J 1 base, leaving 14 bases between the germline ends. The length of the CDR3 is 16 residues. Germline lookup yields CDR1 SNHLY and CDR2 FYNNEI. CDR3 region: CASSEKGVSRNTEAFF. CDR3 bases: TGTGCCAGCAGTGAAAAGGGGGTCAGCCGGAACACTGAAGCTTTCTTT.

The chain is built from TRBV18 and TRBJ1-3; the match to TRBD1 covers 10 bases. There are 16 residues in the CDR3. Germline V gene data show CDR1 as KGHSH and CDR2 as LQKENI. V gave up 5 bases and J gave up 2 bases; unmatched junction bases: 6. The CDR3 DNA follows: TGTGCCAGCTCATCGGGACAGGGGACTACTGGAAACACCATATATTTT. This translates into CASSSGQGTTGNTIYF.

This clone has a single count. The rearrangement uses TRBV4-2 and TRBJ2-3; TRBD2 agrees at 16 bases. Trimming took 4 bases from V and 2 from J; bases not matched to a gene: 6. The CDR3 spans 18 residues. The V gene's germline CDR1 is LGHNA and CDR2 YNFKEQ. The CDR3 bases are TGTGCCAGCAGCCGTGGGACTAGCGGGGGGGTCTACACAGATACGCAGTATTTT. Protein product: CASSRGTSGGVYTDTQYF.

In this sample, this clone turned up once. The V gene is TRBV25-1, the J gene TRBJ1-1; D might be TRBD1 (5 bases). Between the trimmed V and J ends, which lost 8 bases and 8 bases, there was a span of 15 bases. CDR3 size: 12 residues. Germline CDR1 reads MGHDK; CDR2 reads SYGVNS. For the CDR3, the DNA is TGTGCCAGCGCATTTTCAGGGAAAGAAGCTTTCTTT. This translates into CASAFSGKEAFF.

The gene calls are TRBV4-1 and TRBJ1-2; 7 bases match TRBD1. V shed 3 bases, J shed 8 bases, and the junction held 3 bases outside the gene matches. CDR1 and CDR2 from the germline V gene are MGHRA and YSYEKL. CDR3 length: 12 residues. The CDR3 DNA reads TGCGCCAGCAGCCAGCAAGGGGGCGGCTACACCTTC. It is translated as CASSQQGGGYTF.

The genes are TRBV10-3 and TRBJ1-6; 12 nucleotides align to TRBD1. Unmatched junction bases numbered 7, after V lost 3 bases and J lost 10 bases. Germline lookup yields CDR1 ENHRY and CDR2 SYGVKD. The CDR3 sequence is 16 residues long. This CDR3 is CAISDAGTGGRSPLHF. In nucleotides, the CDR3 is TGTGCCATCAGTGACGCGGGGACAGGGGGCAGATCACCCCTCCACTTT.

The V and J genes are TRBV6-5 and TRBJ2-5; a weak D match, TRBD2 (6 bases). Germline assignment: CDR1 MNHEY and CDR2 SVGAGI. CDR3 length: 14 residues. V was trimmed by 2 bases and J by 1 base, leaving 8 bases between them. The CDR3 DNA reads TGTGCCAGCAGTTACATAGCGGCCCAAGAGACCCAGTACTTC. This translates into CASSYIAAQETQYF.

The CDR3: CASSIRDNNQPQHF. The CDR3, as DNA: TGTGCCAGTAGTATACGTGACAACAATCAGCCCCAGCATTTT. This chain uses TRBV19 with TRBJ1-5; unclear D gene. The germline V gene has CDR1 LNHDA and CDR2 SQIVND (reference sequence). V lost 2 bases to trimming and J lost 3 bases, with 8 bases between them. This CDR3 is 14 amino acids long.

The table lists this clone with a few counts. This chain connects TRBV7-8 to TRBJ1-1; tentatively, D is TRBD1 (5 bases). Trimming removed 7 bases from V and 0 bases from J, with 15 bases in between. The CDR3 loop spans 15 amino acids. CDR1 is SGHVS, CDR2 FQNEAQ, per germline. Here the CDR3 reads CASTRGGRLNTEAFF. CDR3 coding DNA: TGTGCCAGCACCCGGGGGGGGAGATTGAACACTGAAGCTTTCTTT.

The chain has TRBV9 and TRBJ2-7, with a weak D call TRBD2 (5 bases). Germline V gene sequence: CDR1 SGDLS, CDR2 YYNGEE. The CDR3 spans 12 residues. Trimming removed 3 bases at V and 4 bases at J, with 8 bases between. The CDR3 sequence is CASSGRGYEQYF. The CDR3 DNA reads as TGTGCCAGCAGCGGACGCGGGTACGAGCAGTACTTC.

J is TRBJ1-5 and V is TRBV28; 10 nucleotides match TRBD1. This CDR3 is 16 amino acids long. V lost 5 bases to trimming and J lost 1 base; unmatched junction nucleotides: 5. Germline V gene data show CDR1 as MDHEN and CDR2 as SYDVKM. CDR3 bases: TGTGCCAGCAGTCCCTCGGACAGGGGGAGCAATCAGCCCCAGCATTTT. Protein: CASSPSDRGSNQPQHF.

The chain uses TRBV29-1 and TRBJ2-7, with D perhaps matching TRBD2 (5 bases). V was shortened by 2 bases and J by 0 bases, with 11 bases between the two germline ends. Germline CDR1 is SQVTM and CDR2 is ANQGSEA. CDR3 length: 14 residues. Here the CDR3 reads CSVESGKSSYEQYF. CDR3 sequence (DNA): TGCAGCGTTGAATCGGGGAAAAGCTCCTACGAGCAGTACTTC.

This clone was seen a single time. CDR3: CASSPRSPTYNEQFF. The CDR3 DNA reads TGTGCCAGCAGCCCGAGGTCCCCTACCTACAATGAGCAGTTCTTC. This chain joins TRBV9 and TRBJ2-1, with unresolved D. Germline-derived CDR1 and CDR2 are SGDLS and YYNGEE. This CDR3 comprises 15 residues. V lost 4 bases to trimming and J lost 2 bases, with 13 bases between them.

The chain employs TRBV7-2 and TRBJ2-5; D is unclear. The CDR3 extends over 12 amino acids. Germline V gene data show CDR1 as SGHTA and CDR2 as FQGNSA. Trimming took 3 bases from V and 7 from J, leaving 9 bases between them. The chain's CDR3 is CASSFDAGTQYF. The CDR3 coding sequence is TGTGCCAGCAGCTTTGACGCAGGGACCCAGTACTTC.

The rearrangement joins TRBV3-1 (or the pseudogene TRBV3-2) to TRBJ2-7, with 8 positions matching TRBD1. The length of the CDR3 is 16 residues. CDR1 is LGHDT and CDR2 is YNNKEL in the germline V gene (reference sequence). The J segment lost 2 bases and the V segment lost 3 bases, leaving 9 bases of the junction unmatched. CDR3 sequence: CASSHPGQGRTYEQYF. CDR3 nucleotides: TGTGCCAGCAGCCATCCCGGACAGGGTCGAACCTACGAGCAGTACTTC.

The J gene is TRBJ1-4, the V gene TRBV27; a weak D match, TRBD1 (5 bases). Per germline, CDR1 MNHEY and CDR2 SMNVEV (reference sequence). Between the trimmed V and J ends, which lost 2 bases and 1 base, there was a span of 8 bases. CDR3 length: 15 residues. DNA for the CDR3: TGTGCCAGCAGTTTAGCAGGGTTAACTAATGAAAAACTGTTTTTT. Protein sequence: CASSLAGLTNEKLFF.

J is TRBJ2-7 and V is TRBV7-2; D may be TRBD1 or TRBD2 (6 bases each). Germline V CDR1 and CDR2: SGHTA, FQGNSA. Trimming took off 1 base at V and 3 bases at J, with 13 bases between the two ends. The CDR3 length is 15 residues. CDR3: CASSLVGGPFYEQYF. The CDR3 nucleotides are TGTGCCAGCAGCTTAGTAGGGGGGCCCTTCTACGAGCAGTACTTC.

The CDR3 sequence: CASSWAPGGTIYF. CDR3 bases: TGTGCCAGCAGCTGGGCTCCCGGTGGCACCATATATTTT. V usage is TRBV5-6 and J usage is TRBJ1-3, with D unclear. The germline gives CDR1 SGHDT, CDR2 YYEEEE. Between the trimmed V and J ends, which lost 3 bases and 9 bases, there was a span of 13 bases. This CDR3 spans 13 amino acids.

The chain employs TRBV6-5 and TRBJ1-4, with a possible D match to TRBD1 (6 bases). This CDR3 has 14 residues. In germline, CDR1 is MNHEY, CDR2 SVGAGI. The V gene lost 8 bases and the J gene lost 5 bases, with 15 bases spanning the gap. The CDR3 bases are TGTGCCAGCTCCATGACAGGCAGGAATGAAAAACTGTTTTTT. Protein: CASSMTGRNEKLFF.

This clone showed up just a few times. This rearrangement joins TRBV5-1 to TRBJ2-2; 11 nucleotides agree with TRBD1. With 3 bases clipped from V and 6 bases from J, the junction kept 7 bases outside the gene matches. The CDR3 length is 16 residues. CDR1 and CDR2 (germline): SGHRS, YFSETQ. CDR3 residues: CASSSGTGGFAGELFF. The CDR3 nucleotides are TGCGCCAGCAGCTCCGGGACAGGGGGTTTTGCCGGGGAGCTGTTTTTT.

The V gene is TRBV4-1, the J gene TRBJ1-5; 7 bases are shared with TRBD1. There are 18 residues in the CDR3. Germline trimming cut 2 bases from V and 3 bases from J; bases unmatched to any gene: 13. CDR1 and CDR2 (germline): MGHRA, YSYEKL. The CDR3 bases are TGCGCCAGCAGCCAAACCTCACAGGGGATTAATTACAATCAGCCCCAGCATTTT. Its translation is CASSQTSQGINYNQPQHF.

J is TRBJ2-5 and V is TRBV10-2; D is perhaps TRBD2 (6 bases). Germline V gives CDR1 WSHSY, CDR2 SAAADI. The CDR3 consists of 14 residues. V lost 4 bases to trimming and J lost 4 bases, with 13 bases between them. DNA of the CDR3: TGCGCCAGCAGTGTCGGGGGTTCTGGAGAGACCCAGTACTTC. Translating it yields CASSVGGSGETQYF.

The chain has TRBV6-5 and TRBJ1-1; tentative D call: TRBD1 (6 bases). CDR1 is MNHEY, CDR2 SVGAGI, per germline. V lost 2 bases and J 4 bases, leaving 17 bases between the germline ends. The CDR3 spans 16 residues. The CDR3 nucleotides are TGTGCCAGCAGTTACCCCAGGGGCCGGGGGGGCACTGAAGCTTTCTTT. As protein: CASSYPRGRGGTEAFF.

The chain carries TRBV6-2 or TRBV6-3 and TRBJ2-7; D perhaps matches TRBD2 (6 bases). Per germline, CDR1 MNHEY and CDR2 SVGEGT. The CDR3 is 15 residues long. The V and J ends lost 2 bases and 3 bases respectively, with 14 bases between them. The CDR3 protein is CASSYNTGLIYEQYF. In nucleotides, the CDR3 is TGTGCCAGCAGTTACAACACCGGACTAATCTACGAGCAGTACTTC.

The chain carries TRBV11-3 and TRBJ2-2, with D maybe TRBD1 (5 bases). The CDR3 is 15 residues long. Trimming stripped 0 bases from V and 4 bases from J, with 9 bases between. Germline-derived CDR1 and CDR2 are SGHNT and YENEEA. CDR3 loop: CASSLDRGSTGELFF. CDR3 bases: TGTGCCAGCAGCTTAGATAGGGGCAGCACCGGGGAGCTGTTTTTT.